Listed here are 23 T cell receptor beta chains from one sample, sequenced in a study of cytomegalovirus exposure and HLA in healthy donors. The primer mix had 60 Vbeta and 13 Jbeta primers. Produced via immunoSEQ multiplex PCR; TCRdb's table is partial and in-frame only. The sample holds some 200,000 clones, 82% seen once. Input material: PBMCs. Receptors were obtained from a boy aged 2 to 10 in good health and CMV-seronegative.

This sequence joins TRBV6-5 and TRBJ1-2; the D gene is possibly TRBD1 (5 bases). Germline lookup yields CDR1 MNHEY and CDR2 SVGAGI. The V end lost 5 bases, the J end lost 5 bases, and 12 bases lay between the germline ends. This CDR3 region has 13 residues. The CDR3: CASSIGTSYGYTF. CDR3 nucleotide sequence: TGTGCCAGCAGTATAGGGACTTCTTATGGCTACACCTTC.

The V and J genes are TRBV18 and TRBJ1-2, with D hard to call. V lost 2 bases, J lost 2 bases, and 9 bases lay in between. Germline V gene data show CDR1 as KGHSH and CDR2 as LQKENI. This CDR3 contains 14 residues. CDR3 DNA sequence: TGTGCCAGCTCACCAGAGGCCTTGAACTATGGCTACACCTTC. Translation: CASSPEALNYGYTF.

The V call is TRBV7-2, the J call TRBJ2-3; 9 bases map to TRBD2. From germline, CDR1 is SGHTA and CDR2 FQGNSA. Trimming took 0 bases from V and 6 from J; bases not matched to a gene: 1. The CDR3 is made up of 14 amino acids. The CDR3 coding sequence is TGTGCCAGCAGCTTAGCTAGCGGGGGTGATACGCAGTATTTT. The encoded protein is CASSLASGGDTQYF. The complete variable domain, with remaining parts taken from reference TRBV7-2 and TRBJ2-3, reads GAGVSQSPSNKVTEKGKDVELRCDPISGHTALYWYRQSLGQGLEFLIYFQGNSAPDKSGLPSDRFSAERTGGSVSTLTIQRTQQEDSAVYLCASSLASGGDTQYFGPGTRLTVL.

The rearrangement joins TRBV5-1 to TRBJ1-6; D is uncertain. This CDR3 has 14 residues. Germline CDR1 is SGHRS and CDR2 is YFSETQ. V shed 0 bases and J shed 6 bases, with 7 bases lying between them. CDR3 amino acids: CASSLGVSNSPLHF. CDR3 DNA: TGCGCCAGCAGCTTGGGAGTTTCTAATTCACCCCTCCACTTT.

The chain couples TRBV6-5 to TRBJ2-3, with 11 bases matching TRBD2. The CDR3 is 14 amino acids. V was pared by 7 bases and J by 5 bases, with 5 bases of the junction left unmatched. CDR1 MNHEY and CDR2 SVGAGI come from the germline V gene. Here the CDR3 reads CASTPGLAGDTQYF. The CDR3 DNA reads TGTGCCAGCACCCCTGGACTAGCGGGAGATACGCAGTATTTT.

This chain links TRBV25-1 with TRBJ1-3; D might be TRBD1 (5 bases). The CDR3 runs 15 residues. V was shortened by 3 bases and J by 5 bases, with 14 bases between the two germline ends. Germline values: CDR1 MGHDK, CDR2 SYGVNS. The CDR3 sequence is CASSDSSQERNTIYF. The CDR3, as DNA: TGTGCCAGCAGTGATTCCTCACAGGAGAGAAACACCATATATTTT.

The chain has TRBV7-2 and TRBJ1-1; D possibly corresponds to TRBD1 (5 bases). This CDR3 has 15 amino acids. Germline CDR1 is SGHTA and CDR2 is FQGNSA. V was shortened by 2 bases and J by 7 bases, with 17 bases between the two germline ends. DNA for the CDR3: TGTGCCAGCAGCTTATATAGGGGTAGTTTTCGTGAAGCTTTCTTT. Its translation: CASSLYRGSFREAFF. Full variable domain (rest looked up from reference TRBV7-2 and TRBJ1-1): GAGVSQSPSNKVTEKGKDVELRCDPISGHTALYWYRQSLGQGLEFLIYFQGNSAPDKSGLPSDRFSAERTGGSVSTLTIQRTQQEDSAVYLCASSLYRGSFREAFFGQGTRLTVV.

The table lists this clone with a few counts. This chain connects TRBV9 to TRBJ2-3; D uncertain. This CDR3 is built from 14 residues. Trimming left V 3 bases short and J 0 bases short, with 8 bases between. Germline CDR1 is SGDLS and CDR2 is YYNGEE. This chain's CDR3 is CASSGARSTDTQYF. For the CDR3, the DNA is TGTGCCAGCAGCGGGGCACGGAGCACAGATACGCAGTATTTT.

The chain joins TRBV4-1 to TRBJ1-6, with D uncertain. The germline V gene has CDR1 MGHRA and CDR2 YSYEKL. There are 16 residues in the CDR3. V was trimmed by 0 bases and J by 0 bases, leaving 6 bases between them. CDR3 protein: CASSQEPSSYNSPLHF. In DNA, the CDR3 is TGCGCCAGCAGCCAAGAACCCAGCTCCTATAATTCACCCCTCCACTTT.

The chain couples TRBV15 to TRBJ1-2; a weak D match, TRBD1 (6 bases). This CDR3 comprises 15 residues. Trimming shortened V by 0 bases and J by 5 bases, and 13 bases separated the two germline ends. Germline V gives CDR1 LNHNV, CDR2 YYDKDF (reference sequence). The CDR3 nucleotides read TGTGCCACCAGCAGAGATATGGACAGAAGATATGGCTACACCTTC. It codes for CATSRDMDRRYGYTF. The full variable domain, in which reference TRBV15 and TRBJ1-2 provide the parts outside the CDR3, is DAMVIQNPRYQVTQFGKPVTLSCSQTLNHNVMYWYQQKSSQAPKLLFHYYDKDFNNEADTPDNFQSRRPNTSFCFLDIRSPGLGDTAMYLCATSRDMDRRYGYTFGSGTRLTVV.

This chain connects TRBV29-1 to TRBJ2-7, with D tentatively TRBD1 (6 bases). The CDR3 has 12 amino acids. The germline V and J ends were trimmed by 3 bases and 3 bases, with 9 bases remaining between them. Germline V lookup: CDR1 SQVTM, CDR2 ANQGSEA. The CDR3 DNA follows: TGCAGCGTTGAGGACAGTTTCTACGAGCAGTACTTC. Protein sequence: CSVEDSFYEQYF.

V gene TRBV19 combines with J gene TRBJ1-6, with 7 bases matching TRBD1. V gave up 6 bases and J gave up 0 bases; unmatched junction bases: 2. The CDR3 runs to 15 residues. From germline, CDR1 is LNHDA and CDR2 SQIVND (reference sequence). The CDR3 DNA is TGTGCCAGTAGCCGACAGGGCTCCTATAATTCACCCCTCCACTTT. This encodes CASSRQGSYNSPLHF.

V and J are TRBV19 and TRBJ2-6; TRBD1 matches at 9 bases. Germline V gene lookup returns CDR1 LNHDA and CDR2 SQIVND (reference sequence). Trimming removed 7 bases from V and 3 bases from J; junction bases left unmatched: 10. This CDR3 has 17 amino acids. The CDR3 region has the DNA TGTGCCAGTACCTCATTGGGACAGGGTAGTGGGGCCAACGTCCTGACTTTC. Its translation is CASTSLGQGSGANVLTF.

With regard to this clone: Other DNA sequences within the sample encode an identical CDR3. V is TRBV5-4 and J is TRBJ1-6; TRBD1 aligns across 7 bases. The V segment lost 4 bases and the J segment 1 base; nucleotides outside the gene matches: 5. This CDR3 is built from 16 residues. CDR1 and CDR2 (germline): SGHNT, YYREEE (reference sequence). The CDR3 nucleotides read TGTGCCAGCAGCACACAGGGGCCTTCCTATAATTCACCCCTCCACTTT. This translates into CASSTQGPSYNSPLHF.

This clone has a single count. V usage is TRBV5-5 and J usage is TRBJ2-7, with D possibly matching TRBD1 (6 bases). CDR1 is SGHKS and CDR2 is YYEKEE in the germline V gene (reference sequence). The CDR3 totals 14 residues. Between the trimmed V and J ends, which lost 2 bases and 3 bases, there was a span of 12 bases. CDR3: CASSLQGHLYEQYF. The CDR3 DNA is TGTGCCAGCAGCTTACAGGGACACCTCTACGAGCAGTACTTC.

The chain recombines TRBV30 with TRBJ2-6; D is perhaps TRBD1 (6 bases). Germline assignment: CDR1 GTSNPN and CDR2 SVGIG (reference sequence). The CDR3 is made up of 15 amino acids. Trimming removed 2 bases from V and 4 bases from J, with 12 bases in between. CDR3 DNA sequence: TGTGCCTGGAGTCCCAGGGGAGCGGGGGCCAACGTCCTGACTTTC. Amino acids: CAWSPRGAGANVLTF.

The CDR3 bases are TGTGCCAGCAGCTTAGCCGGGACTAGCATTGGGACCCAGTACTTC. This gives the protein CASSLAGTSIGTQYF. The chain employs TRBV7-2 and TRBJ2-5; the match to TRBD2 covers 9 bases. The trim removed 0 bases at V and 7 bases at J, leaving 6 bases unmatched. This CDR3 region has 15 residues. Germline CDR1 SGHTA, CDR2 FQGNSA.

J is TRBJ2-7 and V is TRBV2, with 11 nucleotides matching TRBD1. J was trimmed by 5 bases and V by 7 bases; bases with no gene match: 7. The CDR3 loop spans 14 amino acids. CDR1 is SNHLY and CDR2 is FYNNEI in the germline V gene. CDR3 sequence (DNA): TGTGCCAGCACCCGGACAGGGGGCCAGCACGAGCAGTACTTC. It yields the protein CASTRTGGQHEQYF. Drawing the rest from reference TRBV2 and TRBJ2-7, the complete variable domain is EPEVTQTPSHQVTQMGQEVILRCVPISNHLYFYWYRQILGQKVEFLVSFYNNEISEKSEIFDDQFSVERPDGSNFTLKIRSTKLEDSAMYFCASTRTGGQHEQYFGPGTRLTVT.

The chain uses TRBV9 and TRBJ2-3, with 13 bases that match TRBD2. This CDR3 is built from 17 residues. J gave up 2 bases and V 0 bases, and 3 bases lay outside the gene matches. Germline V gene lookup returns CDR1 SGDLS and CDR2 YYNGEE. CDR3 DNA: TGTGCCAGCAGCGTAGCTGGGACTAGCGGGGCCACAGATACGCAGTATTTT. Protein: CASSVAGTSGATDTQYF.

V gene TRBV5-4 combines with J gene TRBJ1-6; 7 bases are a match to TRBD1. Germline V lookup: CDR1 SGHNT, CDR2 YYREEE (reference sequence). The CDR3 covers 13 residues. Trimming removed 2 bases from V and 16 bases from J; junction bases left unmatched: 9. The CDR3 DNA follows: TGTGCCAGCAGCTTAGATGGAGGGACAGAACTCCACTTT. It codes for CASSLDGGTELHF.

The gene calls are TRBV30 and TRBJ2-3, with 8 bases that match TRBD2. With V trimmed by 3 bases and J by 2 bases, 7 bases remained unmatched. The CDR3 loop spans 15 amino acids. The germline V gene encodes CDR1 GTSNPN and CDR2 SVGIG (reference sequence). The CDR3 region is CAWRSPGGPTDTQYF. The CDR3, as DNA: TGTGCCTGGAGATCACCGGGGGGGCCCACAGATACGCAGTATTTT.

This sequence joins TRBV5-4 and TRBJ2-7, with a possible D match to TRBD1 (7 bases). CDR1 SGHNT and CDR2 YYREEE come from the germline V gene (reference sequence). This CDR3 is built from 16 residues. V lost 1 base to trimming and J lost 4 bases, with 18 bases between them. Here the CDR3 DNA reads TGTGCCAGCAGCTTGATTGGGGGGACAGCGAAATACGAGCAGTACTTC. It specifies CASSLIGGTAKYEQYF.

V usage is TRBV10-3 and J usage is TRBJ1-1; D might be TRBD1 (6 bases). The CDR3 totals 13 residues. Deletions cut 9 bases from V and 1 base from J, with 12 bases between. Germline CDR1 ENHRY, CDR2 SYGVKD. CDR3: CAMGARGNTEAFF. The CDR3 nucleotides read TGTGCCATGGGGGCACGGGGGAACACTGAAGCTTTCTTT.